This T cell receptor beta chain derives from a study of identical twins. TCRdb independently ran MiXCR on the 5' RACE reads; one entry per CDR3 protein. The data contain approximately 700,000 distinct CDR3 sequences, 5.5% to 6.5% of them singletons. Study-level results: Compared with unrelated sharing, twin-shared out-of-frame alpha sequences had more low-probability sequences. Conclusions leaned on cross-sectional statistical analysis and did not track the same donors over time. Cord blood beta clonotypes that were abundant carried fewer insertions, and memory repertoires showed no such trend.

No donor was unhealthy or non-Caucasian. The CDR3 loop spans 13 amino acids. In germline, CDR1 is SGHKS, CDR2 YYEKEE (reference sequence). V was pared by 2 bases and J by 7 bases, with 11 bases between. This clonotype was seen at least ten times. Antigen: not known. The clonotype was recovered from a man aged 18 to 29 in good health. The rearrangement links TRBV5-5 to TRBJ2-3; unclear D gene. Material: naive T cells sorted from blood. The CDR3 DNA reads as TGTGCCAGCAGCTTATTACTGGGAAATACGCAGTATTTT. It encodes CASSLLLGNTQYF.